This is a list of T cell receptor beta chains from one sample in a study of Graves' ophthalmopathy and Graves' hyperthyroidism. A single record per CDR3 protein comes from TCRdb applying MiXCR to the multiplex PCR reads. The sample contains hundreds of thousands of distinct CDR3 sequences, roughly 40% of which appear only once. Input material: peripheral blood. The receptors originated from an adult man with Graves' ophthalmopathy. The CDR3 runs from the conserved cysteine through the conserved F or W. Each record gives: J gene, clone size, V gene, D gene, CDR3 DNA, CDR3 protein. A D gene is named only where the DNA matches it firmly. Some rows have no size entry. The others give once, few or many, or a class for an expanded clone.

j_gene: TRBJ1-1
abundance: NA
v_gene: TRBV21-1
d_gene: NA
CDR3nt: TGTGCCAGCAGCACTATGGGGGGGCTGGGGAACACTGAAGCTTTCTTT
CDR3aa: CASSTMGGLGNTEAFF

j_gene: TRBJ1-2
abundance: NA
v_gene: TRBV11-2
d_gene: TRBD1
CDR3nt: TGTGCCAGCAGCTTAGCAACAGGGGCCTATGGCTACACCTTC
CDR3aa: CASSLATGAYGYTF

j_gene: TRBJ2-7
abundance: NA
v_gene: TRBV24-1
d_gene: NA
CDR3nt: TGTGCCACCAGGCCTGACTACGAGCAGTACTTC
CDR3aa: CATRPDYEQYF

j_gene: TRBJ2-5
abundance: many
v_gene: TRBV10-3
d_gene: NA
CDR3nt: TGTGCCATCAGTGAGCTATGGATGGCAGGGCAAGAGACCCAGTACTTC
CDR3aa: CAISELWMAGQETQYF

j_gene: TRBJ2-1
abundance: NA
v_gene: TRBV25-1
d_gene: NA
CDR3nt: TGTGCCAGCAGTGACCGGTACCCGGGCGGTGAGCAGTTCTTC
CDR3aa: CASSDRYPGGEQFF

j_gene: TRBJ2-5
abundance: few
v_gene: TRBV5-1
d_gene: NA
CDR3nt: TGCGCCAGCAGCTTGACAGTTCGCAGTCCCCCAGAGACCCAGTACTTC
CDR3aa: CASSLTVRSPPETQYF

j_gene: TRBJ2-7
abundance: many
v_gene: TRBV2
d_gene: TRBD1
CDR3nt: TGTGCCAGCACCAAACAGGGGGGCGGGTACGAGCAGTACTTC
CDR3aa: CASTKQGGGYEQYF

j_gene: TRBJ2-5
abundance: many
v_gene: TRBV2
d_gene: TRBD2
CDR3nt: TGTGCCAGCATAGCGGGGCAACAAGAGACCCAGTACTTC
CDR3aa: CASIAGQQETQYF

j_gene: TRBJ1-5
abundance: NA
v_gene: TRBV6-1
d_gene: NA
CDR3nt: TGTGCCAGCAGTGAGTTCAGCCAAGAGACCCAGCATTTT
CDR3aa: CASSEFSQETQHF

j_gene: TRBJ1-2
abundance: NA
v_gene: TRBV7-9
d_gene: NA
CDR3nt: TGTGCCAGCAGCAACACAGGGCCCTATGGCTACACCTTC
CDR3aa: CASSNTGPYGYTF

j_gene: TRBJ2-2
abundance: NA
v_gene: TRBV25-1
d_gene: NA
CDR3nt: TGTGCCAGCAGTGCACATGGCGCGAACACCGGGGAGCTGTTTTTT
CDR3aa: CASSAHGANTGELFF

j_gene: TRBJ1-4
abundance: many
v_gene: TRBV29-1
d_gene: TRBD1
CDR3nt: TGCAGCGTCGGCCCGGGACAGCTTAATGAAAAACTGTTTTTT
CDR3aa: CSVGPGQLNEKLFF

j_gene: TRBJ2-7
abundance: NA
v_gene: TRBV4-1
d_gene: NA
CDR3nt: TGCGCCAGCAGCCACGTAATAAAAAAAGCACAGAGTCCCTACGAGCAGTACTTC
CDR3aa: CASSHVIKKAQSPYEQYF

j_gene: TRBJ1-2
abundance: many
v_gene: TRBV20-1
d_gene: NA
CDR3nt: TGCAGTGCTAGAGAGGGGTTAGGCGGCTACACCTTC
CDR3aa: CSAREGLGGYTF

j_gene: TRBJ2-7
abundance: few
v_gene: TRBV14
d_gene: TRBD1
CDR3nt: TGTGCCAGCAGCCGTAGGGGACAGACTGTCGAGTACGAGCAGTACTTC
CDR3aa: CASSRRGQTVEYEQYF

j_gene: TRBJ2-5
abundance: few
v_gene: TRBV12-3/TRBV12-4
d_gene: NA
CDR3nt: TGTGCCAGCAGTTCACCAGAGGCCGGCCAAGAGACCCAGTACTTC
CDR3aa: CASSSPEAGQETQYF

j_gene: TRBJ2-7
abundance: NA
v_gene: TRBV7-9
d_gene: TRBD1
CDR3nt: TGTGCCAGTAGTGCCGGGACAGACTCCTACGAGCAGTACTTC
CDR3aa: CASSAGTDSYEQYF

j_gene: TRBJ2-5
abundance: NA
v_gene: TRBV3-1
d_gene: NA
CDR3nt: TGTGCCACCCTCGGCCCCTGGACCCAGTACTTC
CDR3aa: CATLGPWTQYF

j_gene: TRBJ1-2
abundance: NA
v_gene: TRBV4-3
d_gene: NA
CDR3nt: TGCGCCAGCAGCCAAGCGAACGAGAGGTCCTATGGCTACACCTTC
CDR3aa: CASSQANERSYGYTF

j_gene: TRBJ2-5
abundance: NA
v_gene: TRBV14
d_gene: TRBD2
CDR3nt: TGTGCCAGCGGGAGCGGGAGGGGAGAGACCCAGTACTTC
CDR3aa: CASGSGRGETQYF

j_gene: TRBJ2-1
abundance: NA
v_gene: TRBV25-1
d_gene: NA
CDR3nt: TGTGCCAGCAGCCCAACAGGGAACCATCGCGATGAGCAGTTCTTC
CDR3aa: CASSPTGNHRDEQFF

j_gene: TRBJ2-7
abundance: NA
v_gene: TRBV20-1
d_gene: NA
CDR3nt: TGCAGTGCTAGAGATCAAAAGGTCATAGTCGAGCAGTACTTC
CDR3aa: CSARDQKVIVEQYF

j_gene: TRBJ1-5
abundance: once
v_gene: TRBV29-1
d_gene: NA
CDR3nt: TGCAGCGTTGCATCAGGGTCGAATCAGCCCCAGCATTTT
CDR3aa: CSVASGSNQPQHF

j_gene: TRBJ1-6
abundance: NA
v_gene: TRBV10-3
d_gene: TRBD1
CDR3nt: TGTGCCAGCAGTGATAGGGGACAGGGGGATTCACCCCTCCACTTT
CDR3aa: CASSDRGQGDSPLHF

j_gene: TRBJ2-3
abundance: many
v_gene: TRBV25-1
d_gene: NA
CDR3nt: TGTGCCAGCAGTGAAACGTTCGATACGCAGTATTTT
CDR3aa: CASSETFDTQYF

j_gene: TRBJ2-5
abundance: NA
v_gene: TRBV25-1
d_gene: TRBD2
CDR3nt: TGTGCCAGCGTTAGCGGGAGCGCGGAGACCCAGTACTTC
CDR3aa: CASVSGSAETQYF

j_gene: TRBJ2-7
abundance: NA
v_gene: TRBV7-3
d_gene: TRBD1
CDR3nt: TGTGCCAGCAGCTTCGGGACAGGGGGCTACTACGAGCAGTACTTC
CDR3aa: CASSFGTGGYYEQYF

j_gene: TRBJ2-7
abundance: NA
v_gene: TRBV19
d_gene: TRBD2
CDR3nt: TGTGCCACCCGGACTAGCGGGAATTCCGGCGAGCAGTACTTC
CDR3aa: CATRTSGNSGEQYF

j_gene: TRBJ2-5
abundance: NA
v_gene: TRBV29-1
d_gene: TRBD1
CDR3nt: TGCAGCGTCGGGACAGGGGCACCGGAGACCCAGTACTTC
CDR3aa: CSVGTGAPETQYF

j_gene: TRBJ2-7
abundance: many
v_gene: TRBV11-2
d_gene: TRBD2
CDR3nt: TGTGCCAGCAGCTTAGGACTAGCGGGGCCCTTTGCGTACTTC
CDR3aa: CASSLGLAGPFAYF

j_gene: TRBJ1-5
abundance: few
v_gene: TRBV2
d_gene: NA
CDR3nt: TGTGCCAGCAGTGAGGCGAGACTAGCGGGGGGTATTGAGACCCAGCATTTT
CDR3aa: CASSEARLAGGIETQHF

j_gene: TRBJ2-7
abundance: many
v_gene: TRBV10-2
d_gene: TRBD2
CDR3nt: TGCGCCAGCCGAGCGACTAGCGTTTCCTACGAGCAGTACTTC
CDR3aa: CASRATSVSYEQYF

j_gene: TRBJ2-7
abundance: NA
v_gene: TRBV25-1
d_gene: TRBD2
CDR3nt: TGTGCCAGCAGTCAGACTAGCGGCCGATCCTACGAGCAGTACTTC
CDR3aa: CASSQTSGRSYEQYF

j_gene: TRBJ2-7
abundance: NA
v_gene: TRBV25-1
d_gene: TRBD2
CDR3nt: TGTGCCAGCAGCTTTCGGACTAGCGGGAATTACGAGCAGTACTTC
CDR3aa: CASSFRTSGNYEQYF

j_gene: TRBJ2-2
abundance: few
v_gene: TRBV7-9
d_gene: NA
CDR3nt: TGTGCCAGCAGCCCAGGGCGATCGAACACCGGGGAGCTGTTTTTT
CDR3aa: CASSPGRSNTGELFF

j_gene: TRBJ2-7
abundance: many
v_gene: TRBV10-3
d_gene: TRBD2
CDR3nt: TGTGCCATCAGCGAGACTAGCGGGAGTTCCTACGAGCAGTACTTC
CDR3aa: CAISETSGSSYEQYF

j_gene: TRBJ1-5
abundance: many
v_gene: TRBV2
d_gene: TRBD1
CDR3nt: TGTGCCAGCCGGCACCGGACAGGTAATCAGCCCCAGCATTTT
CDR3aa: CASRHRTGNQPQHF

j_gene: TRBJ1-2
abundance: NA
v_gene: TRBV11-2
d_gene: NA
CDR3nt: TGTGCCAGCAGCTCCCATGGGACATCTACTAACTATGGCTACACCTTC
CDR3aa: CASSSHGTSTNYGYTF

j_gene: TRBJ2-7
abundance: many
v_gene: TRBV20-1
d_gene: TRBD1
CDR3nt: TGCAGTGCTGTCGGGACAGGAACCTACGAGCAGTACTTC
CDR3aa: CSAVGTGTYEQYF

j_gene: TRBJ2-7
abundance: few
v_gene: TRBV6-6
d_gene: TRBD1
CDR3nt: TGTGCCAGCAGTCCAGGACAGGGGAGTTGGTACGAGCAGTACTTC
CDR3aa: CASSPGQGSWYEQYF

j_gene: TRBJ1-1
abundance: NA
v_gene: TRBV6-5
d_gene: TRBD1
CDR3nt: TGTGCCAGCAGGCAAGGGACAGCCTACACTGAAGCTTTCTTT
CDR3aa: CASRQGTAYTEAFF

j_gene: TRBJ1-6
abundance: many
v_gene: TRBV6-1
d_gene: NA
CDR3nt: TGTGCCAGCAGCATAAAGTGGGTGCCCCTCCACTTT
CDR3aa: CASSIKWVPLHF

j_gene: TRBJ2-6
abundance: many
v_gene: TRBV19
d_gene: NA
CDR3nt: TGTGCCAGTAGTTCGGGGACTGGGTTCGCTGGGGCCAACGTCCTGACTTTC
CDR3aa: CASSSGTGFAGANVLTF

j_gene: TRBJ1-4
abundance: NA
v_gene: TRBV5-6
d_gene: NA
CDR3nt: TGTGCCAGCACCGAGGACAGCGAGAATGAAAAACTGTTTTTT
CDR3aa: CASTEDSENEKLFF

j_gene: TRBJ2-2
abundance: few
v_gene: TRBV7-9
d_gene: NA
CDR3nt: TGTGCCAGCAGGGTGGGACTCCCAGGGACCGGGGAGCTGTTTTTT
CDR3aa: CASRVGLPGTGELFF

j_gene: TRBJ2-1
abundance: NA
v_gene: TRBV7-3
d_gene: NA
CDR3nt: TGTTCCAGCAGCTTAACCCACGATCATTCTCTCTACAATGAGCAGTTCTTC
CDR3aa: CSSSLTHDHSLYNEQFF

j_gene: TRBJ2-7
abundance: NA
v_gene: TRBV25-1
d_gene: TRBD2
CDR3nt: TGTGCCAGCAGTTACACGCAGGGAGGGTACGAGCAGTACTTC
CDR3aa: CASSYTQGGYEQYF

j_gene: TRBJ2-5
abundance: many
v_gene: TRBV29-1
d_gene: TRBD2
CDR3nt: TGCAGCGTTGAAAGGGGTAGCGGGGTCCAAGAGACCCAGTACTTC
CDR3aa: CSVERGSGVQETQYF

j_gene: TRBJ1-4
abundance: few
v_gene: TRBV14
d_gene: NA
CDR3nt: TGTGCCAGCAGCCAAGCCCTGGCAGGGTTGGTTTTT
CDR3aa: CASSQALAGLVF

j_gene: TRBJ2-3
abundance: NA
v_gene: TRBV7-2
d_gene: NA
CDR3nt: TGTGCTAGCAGCCACAGGGCATTGACAGATACGCAGTATTTT
CDR3aa: CASSHRALTDTQYF

j_gene: TRBJ1-1
abundance: NA
v_gene: TRBV10-3
d_gene: TRBD1
CDR3nt: TGTGCCGGCAGCCGGGACAGATACACTGAAGCTTTCTTT
CDR3aa: CAGSRDRYTEAFF

j_gene: TRBJ1-1
abundance: many
v_gene: TRBV29-1
d_gene: TRBD1
CDR3nt: TGCAGCGTGCGTGGACAGGGGATAGCGGAAGCTTTCTTT
CDR3aa: CSVRGQGIAEAFF

j_gene: TRBJ1-5
abundance: many
v_gene: TRBV24-1
d_gene: TRBD1
CDR3nt: TGTGCCAGCAGTTGGGACAGGCCATACAATCAGCCCCAGCATTTT
CDR3aa: CASSWDRPYNQPQHF

j_gene: TRBJ1-6
abundance: NA
v_gene: TRBV25-1
d_gene: NA
CDR3nt: TGTGCCAGCAGAGATGAAGGGGACGGCTCACCCCTCCACTTT
CDR3aa: CASRDEGDGSPLHF

j_gene: TRBJ2-3
abundance: NA
v_gene: TRBV7-8
d_gene: NA
CDR3nt: TGTGCCAGCAGCGTACACAGGGATGCGCAGTATTTT
CDR3aa: CASSVHRDAQYF